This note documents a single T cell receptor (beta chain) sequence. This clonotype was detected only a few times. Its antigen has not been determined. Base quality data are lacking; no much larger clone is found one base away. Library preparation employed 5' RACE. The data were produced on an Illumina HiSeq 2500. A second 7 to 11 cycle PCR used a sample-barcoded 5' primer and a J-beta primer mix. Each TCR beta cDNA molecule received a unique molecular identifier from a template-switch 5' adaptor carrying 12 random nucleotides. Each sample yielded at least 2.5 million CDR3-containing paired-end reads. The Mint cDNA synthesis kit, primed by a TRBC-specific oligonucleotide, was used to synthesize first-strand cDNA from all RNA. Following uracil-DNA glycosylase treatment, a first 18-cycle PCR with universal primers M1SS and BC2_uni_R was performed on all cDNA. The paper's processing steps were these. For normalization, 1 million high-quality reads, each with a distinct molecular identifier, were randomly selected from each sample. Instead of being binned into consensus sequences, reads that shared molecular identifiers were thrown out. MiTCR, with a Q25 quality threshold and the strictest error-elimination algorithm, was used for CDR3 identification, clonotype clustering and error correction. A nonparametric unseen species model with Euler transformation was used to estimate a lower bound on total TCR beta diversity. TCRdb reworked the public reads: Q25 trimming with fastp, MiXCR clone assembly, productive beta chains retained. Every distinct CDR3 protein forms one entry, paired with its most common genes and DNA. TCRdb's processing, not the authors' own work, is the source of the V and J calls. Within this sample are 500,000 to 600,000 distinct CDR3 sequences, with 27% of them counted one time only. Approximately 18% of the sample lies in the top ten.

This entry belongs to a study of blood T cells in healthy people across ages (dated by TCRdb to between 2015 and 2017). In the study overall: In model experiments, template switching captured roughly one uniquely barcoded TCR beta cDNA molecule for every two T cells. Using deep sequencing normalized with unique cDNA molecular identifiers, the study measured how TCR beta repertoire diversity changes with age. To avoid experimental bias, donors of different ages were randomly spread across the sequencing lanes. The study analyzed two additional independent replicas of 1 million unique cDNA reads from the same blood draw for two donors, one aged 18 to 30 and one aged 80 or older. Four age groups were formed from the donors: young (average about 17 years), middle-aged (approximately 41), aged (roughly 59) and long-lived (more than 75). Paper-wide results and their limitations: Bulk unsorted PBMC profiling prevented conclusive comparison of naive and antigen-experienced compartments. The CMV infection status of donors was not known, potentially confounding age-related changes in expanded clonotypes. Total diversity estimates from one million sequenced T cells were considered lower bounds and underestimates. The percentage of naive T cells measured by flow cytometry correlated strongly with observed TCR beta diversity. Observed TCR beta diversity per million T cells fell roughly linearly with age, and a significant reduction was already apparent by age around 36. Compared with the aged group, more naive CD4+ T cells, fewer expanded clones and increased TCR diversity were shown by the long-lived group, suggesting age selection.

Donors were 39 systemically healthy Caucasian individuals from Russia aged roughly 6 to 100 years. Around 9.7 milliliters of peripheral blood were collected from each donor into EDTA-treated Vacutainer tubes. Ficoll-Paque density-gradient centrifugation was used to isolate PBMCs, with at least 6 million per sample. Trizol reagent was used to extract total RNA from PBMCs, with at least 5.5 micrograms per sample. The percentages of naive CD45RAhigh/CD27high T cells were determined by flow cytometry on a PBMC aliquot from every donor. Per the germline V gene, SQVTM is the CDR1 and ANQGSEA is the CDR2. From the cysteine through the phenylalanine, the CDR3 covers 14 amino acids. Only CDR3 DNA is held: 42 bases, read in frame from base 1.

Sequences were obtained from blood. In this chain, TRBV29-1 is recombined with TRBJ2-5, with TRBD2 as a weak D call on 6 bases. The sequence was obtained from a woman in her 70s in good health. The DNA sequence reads TGCAGTGCAACTCGGGGGTTTGGGGAAGAGACCCAGTACTTC. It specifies CSATRGFGEETQYF.